Listed here is a single TCR beta chain. Original handling: Reference gene primer amplification yielded estimated nucleated cell counts. TCRdb's table, derived via immunoSEQ multiplex PCR, lists solely in-frame clones and lacks some. That table furnishes V, J and clone size, whereas the DNA furnished D and trimming. This repertoire shows 140,000 to 150,000 clones, approximately 81% found once; its top ten account for about 2.5%. This entry belongs to a study of blood T cell repertoires in COVID-19. On the study more broadly: Material from acute and convalescent COVID-19 was sourced from the United States, Italy and Spain. PBMCs, B-cell-depleted T cells, or T cells provided the cDNA or gDNA that made up the material.

The CDR3 has 15 amino acids. Germline V gene lookup returns CDR1 SNHLY and CDR2 FYNNEI. Trimming left V 0 bases short and J 0 bases short, with 6 bases between. The sample taken for sequencing was peripheral blood. This chain links TRBV2 with TRBJ2-1, with TRBD1 as a possible D gene (6 bases). This clonotype was obtained from a human donor with acute or convalescent COVID-19. The donor label of this sample is uncertain. The CDR3 is CASSEAGGSYNEQFF. The DNA for the CDR3 is TGTGCCAGCAGTGAAGCAGGGGGCTCCTACAATGAGCAGTTCTTC.